Listed below are T cell receptor beta chains from one sample, sequenced in a study of beta chain features in type 1 diabetes. TCRdb's copy holds only in-frame clones and misses some; the assay was immunoSEQ multiplex PCR. This sample has hundreds of thousands of clones, with over 12% found just once. Sequenced: naive CD4+ T cells from blood. These receptors all stem from a young man with type 1 diabetes. Both conserved end residues are part of each CDR3. Each record gives: V gene, D gene, CDR3 protein. A D gene is named only where the DNA matches it firmly.

>TRBV7-2|.
CASSPSRDLTDTQYF
>TRBV15|.
CATSRDAPGRSGYTF
>TRBV7-6|.
CASSLSVGEPYEQYF
>TRBV30|TRBD1
CAWIRDRAREQYF
>TRBV27|TRBD1
CASSWTGLTYEQYF
>TRBV30|.
CAWSEDSPGEAFF
>TRBV28|.
CASSVTGTNNQPQHF
>TRBV10-3|.
CAISESTGAGKYEQYF
>TRBV30|.
CAWSMNVGTEAFF
>TRBV29-1|.
CSVRRTASYEQYF
>TRBV6-5|.
CASSYNIGGQETQYF
>TRBV14|.
CASSKWTEATEAFF
>TRBV18|TRBD2
CASSPSSGATDTQYF
>TRBV5-6|TRBD2
CASSLVSGRVYEQYF
>TRBV5-4|.
CASSIKDSYNEQFF
>TRBV7-2|.
CASSPNAATGELFF
>TRBV6-6|.
CASRQQGSTDTQYF
>TRBV5-1|TRBD2
CASSGTSGSLNEQFF
>TRBV27|.
CASSSVGQTNSPLHF
>TRBV6-6|.
CASVGKISGANVLTF
>TRBV4-1|.
CASSQDMDLNYGYTF
>TRBV7-2|.
CASSFGAFQPQHF
>TRBV30|.
CAGDMGEKLFF
>TRBV30|.
CAFQRAEETQYF
>TRBV2|.
CASTQSGTKAFF
>TRBV30|.
CAWATGAGGTHTDTQYF
>TRBV30|TRBD2
CAWSKPKSGRAWVDEQFF
>TRBV7-9|TRBD2
CASSRKPAGVSDTQYF
>TRBV7-2|TRBD1
CASSMDRAGSQETQYF
>TRBV4-2|.
CASSQESIEQFF
>TRBV25-1|.
CASSDHYEQYF
>TRBV30|.
CAWRNDGSNQPQHF
>TRBV5-1|.
CASSWATDTQYF
>TRBV5-4|.
CASSTRSGESYNEQFF
>TRBV6-1|TRBD1
CAIRTGLFTDTQYF
>TRBV7-9|TRBD2
CASTQTLAGAYNEQFF
>TRBV5-1|TRBD1
CASSLAGGQMNTEAFF
>TRBV5-6|TRBD2
CASSLLAGSDNEQFF
>TRBV9|TRBD1
CASSVQGQGKTEAFF
>TRBV30|.
CAWSPYIYEQYF
>TRBV29-1|TRBD1
CSVKTLTGTGDGYTF
>TRBV7-9|.
CASSFDGLKESPQHF
>TRBV5-1|TRBD2
CASSLGTSGRNTDTQYF
>TRBV7-2|.
CASSYPIPETQYF
>TRBV6-5|.
CASSYGAGGSYEQYF
>TRBV7-2|TRBD1
CASSRTGEFYEQYF